These 17 T cell receptor beta chains were all obtained from the same sample, sequenced in a study of blood T cell repertoires in COVID-19 (dated by TCRdb to the early 2020s). Library construction relied on the immunoSEQ multiplex PCR assay. TCRdb stores this immuneACCESS table with in-frame sequences only. Part of the clones is absent; in the studies checked, under half of the shortfall reflects unresolved V genes, and no reason is known for the rest. For this sample there are around 270,000 clones; around nine tenths appear just once. The ten largest clones take up approximately 4.2% of the sample. Sequencing was done on a sample of peripheral blood. These receptors came from a man aged 40-49 years with acute or convalescent COVID-19.

V gene TRBV6-5 combines with J gene TRBJ2-2; 9 bases line up with TRBD2. The CDR3 is made up of 14 amino acids. V was pared by 3 bases and J by 9 bases, with 5 bases of the junction left unmatched. Per the germline V gene, CDR1 is MNHEY and CDR2 is SVGAGI. The CDR3 is CASSYLAGMRELFF. CDR3 sequence (DNA): TGTGCCAGCAGTTATCTAGCGGGGATGAGGGAGCTGTTTTTT.

The chain combines TRBV29-1 with TRBJ1-2, with 7 bases identical to TRBD1. This CDR3 is 11 amino acids long. CDR1 is SQVTM and CDR2 is ANQGSEA in the germline V gene. Unmatched junction bases numbered 4, after V lost 8 bases and J lost 4 bases. CDR3 coding DNA: TGCAGCACAGGGGAGATCTATGGCTACACCTTC. This translates into CSTGEIYGYTF.

Comment on this clone: This CDR3 fails to terminate in the conserved phenylalanine or tryptophan, so it likely reflects a read error. The limits of the CDR3 on the DNA are not certain, so only TCRdb's listed CDR3 is given. The gene calls are TRBV11-3 and TRBJ1-1. With termini counted, the CDR3 has 11 amino acids. Germline V gives CDR1 SGHNT, CDR2 YENEEA. CDR3 sequence: CASSSFRGSLE.

The chain has TRBV7-9 and TRBJ1-2; D perhaps matches TRBD1 (6 bases). The CDR3 has 16 residues. The V gene lost 1 base and the J gene lost 7 bases, with 19 bases spanning the gap. Germline loops: CDR1 SEHNR, CDR2 FQNEAQ (reference sequence). The CDR3 DNA follows: TGTGCCAGCAGCTTAGGCGGCCAAGGGGGAATGGGTGGCTACACCTTC. Translating it yields CASSLGGQGGMGGYTF. The full variable domain, in which reference TRBV7-9 and TRBJ1-2 provide the parts outside the CDR3, is DTGVSQNPRHKITKRGQNVTFRCDPISEHNRLYWYRQTLGQGPEFLTYFQNEAQLEKSRLLSDRFSAERPKGSFSTLEIQRTEQGDSAMYLCASSLGGQGGMGGYTFGSGTRLTVV.

CDR3 bases: TGTGCCAGCAGCCAAGATGTCCCGACAGGGATCTATGGCTACACCTTC. It is translated as CASSQDVPTGIYGYTF. V and J are TRBV3-1 (or the pseudogene TRBV3-2) and TRBJ1-2; 7 bases align to TRBD1. This CDR3 comprises 16 residues. Germline CDR1 reads LGHDT; CDR2 reads YNNKEL (reference sequence). J gave up 4 bases and V 0 bases, and 8 bases lay outside the gene matches.

The chain is built from TRBV29-1 and TRBJ2-1; D might be TRBD1 (6 bases). The V end was cut by 0 bases, the J end by 6 bases, with 15 bases between. The V gene's germline CDR1 is SQVTM and CDR2 ANQGSEA. The CDR3 has 15 amino acids. CDR3 coding DNA: TGCAGCGTTGAAGATGGAGGACAGAGACTCAATGAGCAGTTCTTC. Translated: CSVEDGGQRLNEQFF.

This clone was recorded a few times. The gene calls are TRBV19 and TRBJ2-7; the D gene is possibly TRBD1 (5 bases). The CDR3 runs 15 residues. The ends were cut back, 3 bases at V and 3 bases at J, with 15 bases in the middle. CDR1 LNHDA and CDR2 SQIVND come from the germline V gene (reference sequence). The CDR3 nucleotides are TGTGCCAGTAGTATCGGGCAGGGTCATGGCTACGAGCAGTACTTC. This encodes CASSIGQGHGYEQYF.

The J gene is TRBJ1-4, the V gene TRBV20-1; the D is unclear. V lost 2 bases and J lost 11, with 9 bases in between. The CDR3 sequence is 11 residues long. Germline-derived CDR1 and CDR2 are DFQATT and SNEGSKA (reference sequence). CDR3 coding DNA: TGCAGTGCTAGAACCCTAGAGAAACTGTTTTTT. Amino acid sequence: CSARTLEKLFF.

The chain joins TRBV5-1 to TRBJ1-4; 10 bases are shared with TRBD1. CDR1 and CDR2 (germline): SGHRS, YFSETQ. The length of the CDR3 is 16 residues. V was clipped by 4 bases and J by 7 bases; unmatched bases: 10. DNA for the CDR3: TGCGCCAGCAGCCCAGGACAGGGGGGCTTGGGTGAAAAACTGTTTTTT. Translated, it gives CASSPGQGGLGEKLFF.

The rearrangement joins TRBV15 to TRBJ2-2; the D is unclear. The CDR3 consists of 12 residues. Trimming took off 7 bases at V and 4 bases at J, with 7 bases between the two ends. Germline lookup yields CDR1 LNHNV and CDR2 YYDKDF (reference sequence). The CDR3: CATKTPTGELFF. DNA for the CDR3: TGTGCCACCAAGACTCCCACCGGGGAGCTGTTTTTT.

V usage is TRBV5-1 and J usage is TRBJ2-1; 12 bases line up with TRBD2. Looked up from germline, CDR1 is SGHRS and CDR2 is YFSETQ. V was clipped by 3 bases and J by 6 bases; unmatched bases: 4. This CDR3 has 15 residues. This CDR3 is CASSSLAGGPNEQFF. CDR3 bases: TGCGCCAGCAGCTCCCTAGCGGGGGGGCCCAATGAGCAGTTCTTC. Filled out from reference TRBV5-1 and TRBJ2-1, the complete variable domain reads KAGVTQTPRYLIKTRGQQVTLSCSPISGHRSVSWYQQTPGQGLQFLFEYFSETQRNKGNFPGRFSGRQFSNSRSEMNVSTLELGDSALYLCASSSLAGGPNEQFFGPGTRLTVL.

The chain employs TRBV29-1 and TRBJ1-2; 8 nucleotides match TRBD1. The CDR3 consists of 12 residues. Germline CDR1 SQVTM, CDR2 ANQGSEA. J lost 4 bases, V lost 4 bases, and 2 bases had no gene match. CDR3 DNA: TGCAGCGTTGCCGGGACAGGCTATGGCTACACCTTC. It is translated as CSVAGTGYGYTF. Drawing the rest from reference TRBV29-1 and TRBJ1-2, the complete variable domain is SAVISQKPSRDICQRGTSLTIQCQVDSQVTMMFWYRQQPGQSLTLIATANQGSEATYESGFVIDKFPISRPNLTFSTLTVSNMSPEDSSIYLCSVAGTGYGYTFGSGTRLTVV.

The chain joins TRBV12-5 to TRBJ2-6; 8 bases are a match to TRBD1. Germline V gene sequence: CDR1 LGHNT, CDR2 FRNRAP. The CDR3 is made up of 19 amino acids. V dropped 0 bases and J dropped 0; count of bases not matched to a gene: 7. The CDR3 DNA is TGTGCTAGTGGTTTGGTAGTGGGACAGGTATTCTCTGGGGCCAACGTCCTGACTTTC. This translates into CASGLVVGQVFSGANVLTF.

This clone was seen more than once but under ten times. The rearrangement uses TRBV2 and TRBJ1-6, with 7 bases fitting TRBD1. V was clipped by 6 bases and J by 3 bases; unmatched bases: 5. In germline, CDR1 is SNHLY, CDR2 FYNNEI. The CDR3 loop spans 15 amino acids. The chain's CDR3 is CASRGQLDYNSPLHF. The CDR3 coding sequence is TGTGCCAGCAGGGGACAGCTAGACTATAATTCACCCCTCCACTTT.

This chain connects TRBV27 to TRBJ1-4; 9 bases fit TRBD1. Germline-derived CDR1 and CDR2 are MNHEY and SMNVEV (reference sequence). V lost 6 bases, J lost 4 bases, and 3 bases stayed unmatched. The CDR3 runs to 14 residues. In DNA form, the CDR3 reads TGTGCCAGCAGAAAGACAGGGGGTAATGAAAAACTGTTTTTT. Translated, it gives CASRKTGGNEKLFF.

This clone was seen a handful of times. The rearrangement joins TRBV5-1 to TRBJ1-3; D might be TRBD1 (6 bases). Germline V gene lookup returns CDR1 SGHRS and CDR2 YFSETQ. V dropped 0 bases and J dropped 3 bases, with 7 bases sitting between them. There are 14 residues in the CDR3. For the CDR3, the DNA is TGCGCCAGCAGCTTGGACAGGGTTGGAAACACCATATATTTT. Encoded protein: CASSLDRVGNTIYF.

This clone was seen only a few times. The chain is built from TRBV11-3 and TRBJ2-7, with TRBD2 as a possible D gene (5 bases). Germline V gene sequence: CDR1 SGHNT, CDR2 YENEEA. There are 13 residues in the CDR3. Trimming took 5 bases from V and 4 from J, leaving 12 bases between them. CDR3 nucleotide sequence: TGTGCCAGCAGCCCTGGGAGTCCTTACGAGCAGTACTTC. Amino acids: CASSPGSPYEQYF.